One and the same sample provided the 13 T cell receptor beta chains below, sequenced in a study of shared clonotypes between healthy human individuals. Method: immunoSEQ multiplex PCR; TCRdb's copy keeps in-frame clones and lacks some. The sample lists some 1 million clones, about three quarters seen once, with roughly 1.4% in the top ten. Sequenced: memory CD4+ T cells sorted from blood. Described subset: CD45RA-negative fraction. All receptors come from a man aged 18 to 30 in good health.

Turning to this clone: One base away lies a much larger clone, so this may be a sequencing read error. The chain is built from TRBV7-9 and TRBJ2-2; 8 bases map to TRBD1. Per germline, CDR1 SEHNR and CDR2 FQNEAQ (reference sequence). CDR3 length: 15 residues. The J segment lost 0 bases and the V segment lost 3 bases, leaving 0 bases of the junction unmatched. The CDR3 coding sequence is TGTGCCAGCAGCTTCAGGGGGCCGAACACCGGGGAGCTGTTTTTT. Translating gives CASSFRGPNTGELFF.

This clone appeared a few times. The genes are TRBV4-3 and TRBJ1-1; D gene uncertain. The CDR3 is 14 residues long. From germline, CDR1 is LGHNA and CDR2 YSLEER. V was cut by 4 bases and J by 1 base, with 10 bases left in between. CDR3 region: CASSPLGQNTEAFF. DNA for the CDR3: TGCGCCAGCAGCCCCCTTGGGCAGAACACTGAAGCTTTCTTT.

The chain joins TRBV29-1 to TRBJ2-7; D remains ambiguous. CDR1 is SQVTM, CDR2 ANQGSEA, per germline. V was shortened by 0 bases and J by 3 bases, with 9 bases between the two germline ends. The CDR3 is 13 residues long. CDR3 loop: CSVEEDRYYEQYF. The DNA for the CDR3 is TGCAGCGTTGAAGAGGACCGCTACTACGAGCAGTACTTC.

The CDR3, as DNA: TGTGCCATCAGTGACGGGACCAGATGGGAGACCCAGTACTTC. Translated, it gives CAISDGTRWETQYF. V usage is TRBV10-3 and J usage is TRBJ2-5, with D perhaps given as TRBD1 or TRBD2 (5 bases each). The germline CDR1 and CDR2 sequences are ENHRY and SYGVKD. V was pared by 3 bases and J by 5 bases, with 13 bases between. The CDR3 totals 14 residues.

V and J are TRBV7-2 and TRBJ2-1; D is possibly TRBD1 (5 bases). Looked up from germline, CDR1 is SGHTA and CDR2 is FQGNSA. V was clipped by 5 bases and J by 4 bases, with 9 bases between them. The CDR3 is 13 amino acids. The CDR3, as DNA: TGTGCCAGCAGCACGACAGATTACAATGAGCAGTTCTTC. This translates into CASSTTDYNEQFF.

The CDR3 protein is CASSVGGGYEQYF. CDR3 sequence (DNA): TGTGCCAGCAGCGTGGGAGGAGGCTACGAGCAGTACTTC. This sequence joins TRBV7-3 and TRBJ2-7; D possibly corresponds to TRBD2 (6 bases). V was shortened by 5 bases and J by 3 bases, with 11 bases between the two germline ends. The V gene's germline CDR1 is SGHTA and CDR2 FQGTGA. The CDR3 is 13 residues long.

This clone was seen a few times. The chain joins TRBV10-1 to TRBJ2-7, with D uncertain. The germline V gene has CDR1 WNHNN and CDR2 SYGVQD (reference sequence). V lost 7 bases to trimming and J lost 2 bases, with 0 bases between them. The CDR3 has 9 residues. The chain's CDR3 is CASTYEQYF. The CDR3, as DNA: TGCGCCAGCACCTACGAGCAGTACTTC.

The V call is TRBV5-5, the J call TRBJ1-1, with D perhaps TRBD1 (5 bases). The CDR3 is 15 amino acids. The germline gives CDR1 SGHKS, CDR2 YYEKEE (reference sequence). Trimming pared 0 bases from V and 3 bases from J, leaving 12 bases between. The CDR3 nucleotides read TGTGCCAGCAGCTTGGTTCCAGGGAGGGACACTGAAGCTTTCTTT. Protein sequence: CASSLVPGRDTEAFF.

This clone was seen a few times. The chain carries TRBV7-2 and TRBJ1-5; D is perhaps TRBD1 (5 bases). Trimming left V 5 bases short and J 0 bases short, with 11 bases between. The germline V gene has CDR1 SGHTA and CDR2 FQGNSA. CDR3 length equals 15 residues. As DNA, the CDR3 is TGTGCCAGCAGCCTAGTGGGGGATAGCAATCAGCCCCAGCATTTT. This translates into CASSLVGDSNQPQHF.

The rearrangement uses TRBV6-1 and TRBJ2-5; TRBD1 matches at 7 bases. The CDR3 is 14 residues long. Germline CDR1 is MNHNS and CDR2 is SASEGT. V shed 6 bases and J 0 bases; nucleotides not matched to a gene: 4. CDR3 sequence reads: CASSIGTDQETQYF. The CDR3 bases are TGTGCCAGCAGCATAGGGACAGACCAAGAGACCCAGTACTTC.

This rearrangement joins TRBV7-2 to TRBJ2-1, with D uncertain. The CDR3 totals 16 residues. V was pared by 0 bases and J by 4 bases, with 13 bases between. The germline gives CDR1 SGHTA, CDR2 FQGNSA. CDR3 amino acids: CASSLAGRNAYNEQFF. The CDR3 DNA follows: TGTGCCAGCAGCTTAGCAGGACGGAATGCTTACAATGAGCAGTTCTTC.

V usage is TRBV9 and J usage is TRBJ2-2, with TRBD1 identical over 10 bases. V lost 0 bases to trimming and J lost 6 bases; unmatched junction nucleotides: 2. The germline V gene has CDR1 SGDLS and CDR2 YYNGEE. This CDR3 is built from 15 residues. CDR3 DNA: TGTGCCAGCAGCGTAGGACAGGGGGCGGCCGGGGAGCTGTTTTTT. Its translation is CASSVGQGAAGELFF. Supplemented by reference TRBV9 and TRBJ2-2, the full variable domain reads DSGVTQTPKHLITATGQRVTLRCSPRSGDLSVYWYQQSLDQGLQFLIQYYNGEERAKGNILERFSAQQFPDLHSELNLSSLELGDSALYFCASSVGQGAAGELFFGEGSRLTVL.

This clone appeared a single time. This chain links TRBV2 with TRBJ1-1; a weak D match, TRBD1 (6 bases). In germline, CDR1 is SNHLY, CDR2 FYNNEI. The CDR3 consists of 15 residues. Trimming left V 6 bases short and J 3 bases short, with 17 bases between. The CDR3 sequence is CASRRSGAEDTEAFF. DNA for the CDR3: TGTGCCAGCAGGAGATCGGGGGCCGAAGACACTGAAGCTTTCTTT.